This entry features one T cell receptor (beta chain) sequence. Original data processing: Nucleated cell number was recorded as an estimate derived from reference gene primer amplification. Method: immunoSEQ multiplex PCR; TCRdb's copy keeps in-frame clones and lacks some. For V, J and clone size, that table is used; D and trimming come from the DNA. Here the sample spans about 300,000 clones, about 89% being singletons. This record belongs to a study of blood T cell repertoires in COVID-19. Study-wide background: COVID-19 samples collected from the United States, Italy and Spain covered acute and convalescent phases. Sample material is recorded as cDNA or gDNA derived from T cells, B-cell-depleted T cells, or PBMCs.

The length of the CDR3 is 17 residues. J lost 0 bases, V lost 4 bases, and 9 bases had no gene match. In germline, CDR1 is SGHTA, CDR2 FQGNSA. What was sequenced was peripheral blood. This TCR was sampled from a middle-aged man with acute or convalescent COVID-19. The rearrangement uses TRBV7-2 and TRBJ1-3; 7 bases align to TRBD1. DNA for the CDR3: TGTGCCAGCAGCTCCCGGGGGACAGCATTCTCTGGAAACACCATATATTTT. This gives the protein CASSSRGTAFSGNTIYF.